This T cell receptor (beta chain) was sequenced for a study of blood T cell repertoires in COVID-19. The assay was immunoSEQ multiplex PCR, and TCRdb's table has in-frame clones only and misses some. The sample includes roughly 260,000 clones, around four fifths of them seen just once. Germline CDR1 ENHRY, CDR2 SYGVKD. V lost 0 bases to trimming and J lost 8 bases, with 14 bases between them. The CDR3 consists of 15 residues. Input material: peripheral blood. The chain employs TRBV10-3 and TRBJ1-5; D is ambiguous. This sequence originates from a woman aged 70-85 years with acute or convalescent COVID-19. The CDR3 is CAISESYEAGKPQHF. DNA for the CDR3: TGTGCCATCAGTGAGTCGTATGAGGCCGGGAAGCCCCAGCATTTT.